The 6 T cell receptor beta chains listed next were all sequenced from one sample in a study of blood T cell repertoires in COVID-19. The table came from immunoSEQ multiplex PCR; TCRdb's copy has only in-frame clones and leaves some out. The sample comprises fewer than 300,000 clones, about 80% of which are singletons, and about a sixth rests with the top ten. The sequencing input was peripheral blood. These receptors were collected from a person aged 70 to 85 with COVID-19, enrolled during active disease.

This CDR3 is CASLGNPYGYTF. For the CDR3, the DNA is TGTGCCAGCCTGGGCAATCCCTATGGCTACACCTTC. V and J are TRBV28 and TRBJ1-2; D gene uncertain. Germline V lookup: CDR1 MDHEN, CDR2 SYDVKM. The CDR3 has 12 residues. The germline V and J ends were trimmed by 8 bases and 4 bases, with 11 bases remaining between them.

The genes are TRBV6-5 and TRBJ2-5, with D possibly TRBD2 on 6 matching bases. V gave up 7 bases and J gave up 6 bases, with 18 bases separating them. The CDR3 runs 14 residues. CDR1 MNHEY and CDR2 SVGAGI come from the germline V gene. The CDR3 reads CASTSPGAGKTQYF. CDR3 DNA sequence: TGTGCCAGCACCTCCCCGGGAGCAGGCAAGACCCAGTACTTC.

V and J are TRBV7-9 and TRBJ1-1; D is possibly TRBD1 (5 bases). The CDR3 has 11 amino acids. The V gene lost 7 bases and the J gene lost 11 bases, with 14 bases spanning the gap. Germline lookup yields CDR1 SEHNR and CDR2 FQNEAQ (reference sequence). CDR3 DNA: TGTGCCAGCACCTGGGGGGGGGACGCTTTCTTT. Translation: CASTWGGDAFF.

This rearrangement joins TRBV6-5 to TRBJ1-2, with D hard to call. This CDR3 region has 13 residues. Per germline, CDR1 MNHEY and CDR2 SVGAGI. Trimming shortened V by 5 bases and J by 5 bases, and 12 bases separated the two germline ends. CDR3 in amino acids: CASSTTEKYGYTF. CDR3 DNA sequence: TGTGCCAGCAGTACAACAGAAAAGTATGGCTACACCTTC.

The chain couples TRBV12-3 or TRBV12-4 to TRBJ1-5; D remains unclear. There are 12 residues in the CDR3. V lost 0 bases to trimming and J lost 14 bases, with 11 bases between them. CDR3 sequence (DNA): TGTGCCAGCAGTTTAGCGCTGGGAGCCAAGCATTTT. Residues: CASSLALGAKHF.

V usage is TRBV29-1 and J usage is TRBJ1-1; TRBD1 is a possible D gene (6 bases). Looked up from germline, CDR1 is SQVTM and CDR2 is ANQGSEA. V shed 0 bases and J shed 4 bases, with 15 bases lying between them. The CDR3 has 15 residues. CDR3 sequence reads: CSVEETRGYGTEAFF. The DNA of the CDR3 is TGCAGCGTTGAAGAAACGAGGGGGTATGGCACTGAAGCTTTCTTT.